Below are 3 T cell receptor beta chains sequenced from a single sample in a study of T cells in Graves' hyperthyroidism and ophthalmopathy (dated by TCRdb to the late 2010s). Receptor libraries were prepared by multiplex PCR. Sequenced on an Illumina HiSeq 2000. The TCR beta CDR3 regions were amplified from the RNA transcripts. For the first round of RT-PCR on the TCR CDR3, the HTBI primer set was used together with the Qiagen OneStep RT-PCR kit. Using fastp at Q25 and MiXCR, TCRdb reprocessed the public reads and kept productive beta chains. Identical CDR3 proteins give one entry, which carries the most common genes and DNA. Recorded for this sample are 200,000 to 250,000 distinct CDR3 sequences; roughly 18% of them occurred a single time. The ten largest make up roughly 50% of the sample. Sequences were obtained from blood. The origin of the receptors is a man aged 45 to 65 with Graves' hyperthyroidism.

V and J are TRBV15 and TRBJ2-2; D may be TRBD1 (5 bases). There are 14 residues in the CDR3. Germline loops: CDR1 LNHNV, CDR2 YYDKDF (reference sequence). V lost 3 bases to trimming and J lost 3 bases, with 8 bases between them. The CDR3 DNA is TGTGCCACCAGCAGGGGGCCGGACACCGGGGAGCTGTTTTTT. This translates into CATSRGPDTGELFF.

This clonotype occurred many times. V gene TRBV13 combines with J gene TRBJ2-7; 11 nucleotides match TRBD2. J gave up 3 bases and V 3 bases, and 4 bases lay outside the gene matches. Germline-derived CDR1 and CDR2 are PRHDT and FYEKMQ (reference sequence). This CDR3 is 15 amino acids long. CDR3 in amino acids: CASSFRLAGIYEQYF. In DNA form, the CDR3 reads TGTGCCAGCAGCTTCCGACTAGCGGGGATCTACGAGCAGTACTTC.

This sequence joins TRBV30 and TRBJ1-1, with unresolved D. Trimming cost V 0 bases and J 5 bases, with 10 bases left between them. This CDR3 comprises 13 residues. The germline V gene has CDR1 GTSNPN and CDR2 SVGIG (reference sequence). The CDR3 sequence is CAWSVLSGTEAFF. CDR3 DNA sequence: TGTGCCTGGAGTGTACTCAGTGGGACTGAAGCTTTCTTT.